This T cell receptor beta chain was profiled in a study of cytomegalovirus exposure and HLA in healthy donors. Study details: The roughly 700 first-cohort repertoires shared a platform with the approximately 120 validation repertoires, as reported in a later analysis.

General study findings and limits: The study put under 200 TCR beta chains on its list as cytomegalovirus-associated. Reportedly, cytomegalovirus status was diagnosed with high sensitivity and specificity. Three CMV-associated chains proved CMV antigen-specific in vitro.

Repertoires were generated with immunoSEQ multiplex PCR, while TCRdb's copy carries only in-frame clones and drops some. The sample has some 320,000 clones, roughly 87% seen once. As concerns this clone: Its antigen is undetermined.

V was trimmed by 1 base and J by 5 bases, leaving 8 bases between them. This CDR3 has 13 residues. Per the germline V gene, CDR1 is SGHVS and CDR2 is FNYEAQ. This TCR came from a woman aged 30 to 39 in good health and CMV-seropositive. The sequenced sample consisted of PBMCs. This sequence joins TRBV7-6 and TRBJ2-5; no reliable D call. CDR3 nucleotide sequence: TGTGCCAGCAGCTTAGTGGTCACGGAGACCCAGTACTTC. This encodes CASSLVVTETQYF.